This T cell receptor (beta chain) was captured in a study of T-cell reconstitution after alpha-beta-depleted transplantation in children. Study results and caveats: It was newly produced T cells that mostly accounted for T-cell counts and diversity one year after transplant. Surviving recipient T cells and thymic progenitors produced the high day-60 TCRbeta diversity seen in some patients. Expanded graft clones, several hundred of them, were reportedly the source of alpha-beta T cells about two months after transplant.

This sample's TCRbeta library carried unique molecular identifier barcodes. One entry per CDR3 protein results from TCRdb running MiXCR on the PCR reads. The profile covers over 80,000 distinct CDR3 sequences, with about 25% appearing a single time and over 20% taken by the ten largest. This clonotype was seen many times. Antigen specificity is unknown. This material consisted of PBMCs, taken before TCRalphabeta/CD19-depleted stem cell transplant. The origin of this receptor is a boy younger than 10 with acute lymphoblastic leukemia, due to receive a stem cell transplant.

The CDR3 nucleotides are TGCGCCAGCAGCCGAGTTGGATCTACCTACGAGCAGTACTTC. Encoded protein: CASSRVGSTYEQYF. J is TRBJ2-7 and V is TRBV5-1; no reliable D call. V lost 4 bases, J lost 2 bases, and 13 bases lay in between. The CDR3 has 14 amino acids. The germline V gene has CDR1 SGHRS and CDR2 YFSETQ.